This entry is about one TCR beta chain. The data were taken from a study of shared clonotypes between healthy human individuals. V was pared by 0 bases and J by 10 bases, with 6 bases of the junction left unmatched. From germline, CDR1 is MNHEY and CDR2 SMNVEV (reference sequence). CDR3 length: 15 amino acids. Generated by immunoSEQ multiplex PCR, the TCRdb table keeps only in-frame clones and is missing some. The sample has under 200,000 clones, 85% to 95% seen once; the top ten hold 0.067%. The specimen was naive CD4+ T cells sorted from blood. The subset denotes: CD45RA+ positively selected. V usage is TRBV27 and J usage is TRBJ1-6; 7 nucleotides agree with TRBD1. This sequence originates from a woman aged 30 to 39 in good health. For the CDR3, the DNA is TGTGCCAGCAGTTTATCACAGGGGAGCGGGTCACCCCTCCACTTT. This translates into CASSLSQGSGSPLHF.